The source of this T cell receptor (beta chain) is a study of CD8+CD57+ T cells in acquired aplastic anemia (dated by TCRdb to 2016 to 2018). Concerning the study at large: Extracted DNA from sorted CD4+ and CD8+ cells averaged approximately 3 ug, ranging from about 0.17 to 27.4 ug. CD8+CD57+ expansion was defined as a frequency above the mean frequency observed in healthy subjects.

TCR beta VDJ combination and CDR3 sequence profiling used genomic DNA as the template. An Illumina HiSeq 2000 was the platform used for TCR repertoire sequencing. The source study handled its data this way. TRBV/TRBJ rearrangement plots, CDR3 size and DJ length profiles, and Simpson's diversity index were used to assess repertoires. The most abundant DNA sequence in the deep sequencing data was taken as the immunodominant clone. CDR3 amino acid sequences were checked for sharing across subjects and were also compared against the VDJdb database and published repertoires. TCRdb reran the public reads through fastp at Q25 and MiXCR, keeping productive beta chains. Records with the same CDR3 protein are collapsed into one entry carrying the most frequent genes and DNA. These V and J calls rely on TCRdb rather than the paper's analysis. This sample comprises roughly 220,000 distinct CDR3 sequences, approximately 60% of them detected only once. The biggest ten clones account for around 58% of the sample.

Only one count was recorded for this clonotype. Its antigen is unknown. Base qualities are not provided; no much larger clone lies one nucleotide away. One read alone provides weak support. The CDR3 sequence holds 15 residues, the cysteine and phenylalanine included. Only the CDR3 portion is preserved as DNA: 45 bases, with reading frame beginning at the first base. V trim: 0 bases; J trim: 14 bases; unmatched bases: 13. The germline V gene gives CDR1 as SGHVS and CDR2 as FNYEAQ. Flow cytometry had shown CD8+CD57+ cell expansion in the patients selected for sequencing. Every patient had severe acquired aplastic anemia, diagnosed using the International Study of Aplastic Anemia and Agranulocytosis and Camitta criteria. No patient had received any therapy when blood was sampled. In the study, sorted CD4+ and CD8+ blood T cells from patients with severe aplastic anemia and from healthy subjects underwent deep sequencing of TCR repertoires. Patients were enrolled under clinicaltrials.gov protocols 00001620, 01623167, 00001397, 00071045, 00081523 and 00961064 in the USA. Ficoll-Paque density gradient centrifugation was used to isolate peripheral blood mononuclear cells. Before DNA was extracted, CD4+ and CD8+ T cells were sorted using either FACS or magnetic beads.

Results and caveats for the whole study, not just this receptor: About 28 CD8+ CDR3 sequences were found in both patients and controls but appeared to be highly expressed in patients and within the immunodominant clones of the patients. Between patients and healthy controls, no significant difference in CD8+ Simpson's diversity was found (P=0.060).

Sequencing was carried out using sorted CD4+, CD8+, or CD8+CD57+ T cells (not recorded which) from PBMCs. This receptor was identified in a human donor with aplastic anemia. The rearranged chain carries TRBV7-6 and TRBJ1-1, with 9 bases in between that match TRBD1. Here the CDR3 is given as CASSLAHGTGSETFF. The nucleotide sequence is TGTGCCAGCAGCTTAGCGCACGGGACAGGGTCTGAGACGTTCTTT.